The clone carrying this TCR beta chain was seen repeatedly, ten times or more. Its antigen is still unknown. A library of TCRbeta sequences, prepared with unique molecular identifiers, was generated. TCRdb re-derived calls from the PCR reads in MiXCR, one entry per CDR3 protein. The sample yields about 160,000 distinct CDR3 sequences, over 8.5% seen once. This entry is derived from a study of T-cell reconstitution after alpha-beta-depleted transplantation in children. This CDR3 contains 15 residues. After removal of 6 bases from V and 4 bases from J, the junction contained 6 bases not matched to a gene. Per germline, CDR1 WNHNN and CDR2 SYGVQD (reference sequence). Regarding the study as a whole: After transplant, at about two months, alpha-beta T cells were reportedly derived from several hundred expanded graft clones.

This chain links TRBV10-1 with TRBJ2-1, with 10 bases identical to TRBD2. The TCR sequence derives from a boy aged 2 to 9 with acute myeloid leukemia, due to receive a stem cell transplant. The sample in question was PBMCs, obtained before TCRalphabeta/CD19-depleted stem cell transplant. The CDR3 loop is CASSFSGGRYNEQFF. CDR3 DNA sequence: TGCGCCAGCAGCTTTAGCGGGGGGAGGTACAATGAGCAGTTCTTC.